This TCR beta chain was found in a study of OX40 agonist ivuxolimab in advanced cancers. V was clipped by 1 base and J by 3 bases, with 10 bases between them. This CDR3 is built from 15 residues. Germline-derived CDR1 and CDR2 are LNHNV and YYDKDF (reference sequence). Here immunoSEQ multiplex PCR was the method, and the copy in TCRdb shows in-frame clones only, minus some. The repertoire holds some 51,000 clones, with approximately 83% as singletons. The TCR sequence derives from an adult with an advanced solid tumor such as melanoma, head and neck, liver or kidney cancer. The sequences come from CD4+ or CD8+ T cells sorted from blood, collected in a trial of the OX40 agonist ivuxolimab. The chain employs TRBV15 and TRBJ2-1, with a tentative D call TRBD1 (6 bases). The CDR3, as DNA: TGTGCCACCAGCAGAGCGCCAGGGGACTACAATGAGCAGTTCTTC. Translated: CATSRAPGDYNEQFF. The full variable domain, with the rest looked up from reference TRBV15 and TRBJ2-1, is DAMVIQNPRYQVTQFGKPVTLSCSQTLNHNVMYWYQQKSSQAPKLLFHYYDKDFNNEADTPDNFQSRRPNTSFCFLDIRSPGLGDTAMYLCATSRAPGDYNEQFFGPGTRLTVL.